This is a list of T cell receptor beta chains from one sample in a study of vaccination and CD4 T cells after COVID-19. One entry per CDR3 protein, called by TCRdb with MiXCR from the PCR reads. The sample carries more than 12,000 distinct CDR3 sequences, 53% recorded once. Their recognized antigens are unknown. The sample in question was CD4+ T cells from blood, cultured in vitro, obtained before SARS-CoV-2 vaccination. The source is a human donor who had recovered from COVID-19. CDR3s include the opening cysteine and the closing phenylalanine or tryptophan. The D gene is left open where the match is weak. Some rows mark clone size as missing; the rest say once, few, many or name a class of expanded clone.

TGCAGTGCTAGCATACTAGCGGGAGGGACAGATACGCAGTATTTT,CSASILAGGTDTQYF,NA,15,TRBD2,TRBV20-1,TRBJ2-3
TGTGCCAGTAAGGAAGAGCACACTGAAGCTTTCTTT,CASKEEHTEAFF,NA,12,NA,TRBV19,TRBJ1-1
TGTGCCAGCAGCCCTCCAGGGGGTCCGTACAATGAGCAGTTCTTC,CASSPPGGPYNEQFF,NA,15,TRBD1,TRBV7-8,TRBJ2-1
TGTGCCAGCAGTCCGGACAGGGGGCGCGGGGAGCTGTTTTTT,CASSPDRGRGELFF,few,14,TRBD1,TRBV6-1,TRBJ2-2
TGTGCCAGCAGGAGCGACGGGTGGTACGAGCAGTACTTC,CASRSDGWYEQYF,NA,13,NA,TRBV12-3/TRBV12-4,TRBJ2-7
TGTGCCAGCAGAGCGGGACAGGGAATAACCGGGGAGCTGTTTTTT,CASRAGQGITGELFF,few,15,TRBD1,TRBV6-1,TRBJ2-2
TGTGCCAGCAGCTTAGAGCGGGGGCTCGAGCAGTACTTC,CASSLERGLEQYF,NA,13,TRBD2,TRBV7-8,TRBJ2-7
TGCGCCAGCACAATCGGGACGGGGGACATTCAGTACTTC,CASTIGTGDIQYF,NA,13,NA,TRBV5-1,TRBJ2-4
TGTGCCAGCAGTGCCAGGACAGGGGCGGAAGGCTACACCTTC,CASSARTGAEGYTF,few,14,TRBD1,TRBV2,TRBJ1-2
TGCGCCAGCAGCAGACCCCCCAGGCTAAGGGTCTCACCCAGGGAGACCCAGTACTTC,CASSRPPRLRVSPRETQYF,NA,19,NA,TRBV5-1,TRBJ2-5
TGCAGTGCTAGAGCGGCGGGGCGTTCCTATGGCTACACCTTC,CSARAAGRSYGYTF,few,14,NA,TRBV20-1,TRBJ1-2
TGCGCCAGCAGCCAAGAAGGTAGGCAGGCCGGAGATACGCAGTATTTT,CASSQEGRQAGDTQYF,NA,16,NA,TRBV4-1,TRBJ2-3
TGTGCCAGCAGCTTGACTAGCGCCAAGACCTACAATGAGCAGTTCTTC,CASSLTSAKTYNEQFF,NA,16,TRBD2,TRBV7-3,TRBJ2-1
TGTGCCATCAGTGAGTCGGTCAGCACCGAGCAGTACTTC,CAISESVSTEQYF,NA,13,NA,TRBV10-3,TRBJ2-7
TGTGCCAGCAGCCAACCGGGACTAGCGGGAGATGGCAATGAGCAGTTCTTC,CASSQPGLAGDGNEQFF,NA,17,TRBD2,TRBV7-9,TRBJ2-1
TGTGCCAGCAGGGCGGTGGTCCTAGCATCGCTCGAGCAGTACTTC,CASRAVVLASLEQYF,NA,15,NA,TRBV2,TRBJ2-7
TGTGCCAGCAGCCAAGATCCGACAGGGACCCCCCTCCACTTT,CASSQDPTGTPLHF,NA,14,TRBD1,TRBV4-2,TRBJ1-6
TGTGCCAGCAGTGCGCCAGCCGGGACAGGGAACTACGAGCAGTACTTC,CASSAPAGTGNYEQYF,NA,16,TRBD1,TRBV12-3/TRBV12-4,TRBJ2-7
TGTGCCAGCAGCTTGGGGGGACCCCCCCCCAATGAGCAGTTCTTC,CASSLGGPPPNEQFF,NA,15,NA,TRBV7-9,TRBJ2-1
TGTGCCAGCTCACCCTCCTACACTAATTCCCAAGAGACCCAGTACTTC,CASSPSYTNSQETQYF,NA,16,NA,TRBV18,TRBJ2-5
TGTGCCAGCAGCTTTCGACACGGGAGCTACGAGCAGTACTTC,CASSFRHGSYEQYF,NA,14,NA,TRBV5-6,TRBJ2-7
TGCAGTGCCCCAGGAAGAGGGGGGAACACTGAAGCTTTCTTT,CSAPGRGGNTEAFF,NA,14,NA,TRBV20-1,TRBJ1-1
TGTGCCAGCAGCCCCGGAATTGCCGGAAACACCATATATTTT,CASSPGIAGNTIYF,NA,14,NA,TRBV7-2,TRBJ1-3
TGTGCCAGCTCACCACCGGGGACAGGGCTTCAGCCCCAGCATTTT,CASSPPGTGLQPQHF,once,15,TRBD1,TRBV18,TRBJ1-5
TGTGCCAGCAGTTTCAGGGACAGCCCTTACACCGGGGAGCTGTTTTTT,CASSFRDSPYTGELFF,NA,16,TRBD1,TRBV25-1,TRBJ2-2
TGTGCCAGCAGTGAATACAGTGATCAGCCCCAGCATTTT,CASSEYSDQPQHF,NA,13,NA,TRBV6-4,TRBJ1-5
TGCAGTGCTAGGGGGGAGGTGGGCACTGAAGCTTTCTTT,CSARGEVGTEAFF,NA,13,NA,TRBV20-1,TRBJ1-1
TGTGCCTGGAGTAGAGACAGGGTCACGCAGTATTTT,CAWSRDRVTQYF,NA,12,TRBD1,TRBV30,TRBJ2-3
TGTGCCAGCAGCCGTATCCGGGGACGGGATGGCTACACCTTC,CASSRIRGRDGYTF,NA,14,NA,TRBV14,TRBJ1-2